This T cell receptor beta chain emerged from a study of blood T cell repertoires in COVID-19. This CDR3 has 17 residues. Trimming shortened V by 2 bases and J by 0 bases, and 13 bases separated the two germline ends. The germline V gene has CDR1 MGHDK and CDR2 SYGVNS. This clone was seen many times. TCRdb's table, derived via immunoSEQ multiplex PCR, lists solely in-frame clones and lacks some. The profile shows 200,000 to 300,000 clones, about 90% of them singletons. This sequence was found in a woman aged 40 to 50 with acute COVID-19. This chain connects TRBV25-1 to TRBJ2-2; tentatively, D is TRBD2 (5 bases). Sequenced material: PBMCs or T cells enriched from blood (not recorded which). CDR3 sequence reads: CASSENIHGTNTGELFF. DNA of the CDR3: TGTGCCAGCAGTGAAAATATACACGGGACGAACACCGGGGAGCTGTTTTTT.